These 27 T cell receptor beta chains share one sample of origin, sequenced in a study of T cell responses to AZD1222 COVID-19 vaccine (dated by TCRdb to the early 2020s). The library relied on the immunoSEQ multiplex PCR assay. In its TCRdb copy, this immuneACCESS table keeps in-frame sequences only and misses some clones. Where compared with another copy, unresolved V genes explain less than half of these, and the others have no known cause. Counted in this sample were more than 150,000 clones; 75% to 90% of them appeared once. The ten largest clones add up to 6.1% of the sample. This sample's time point label indicates: baseline before first vaccination. The sample in question was peripheral blood, obtained on day 0 of AZD1222 vaccination. All receptors derive from an adult in good health.

V and J are TRBV28 and TRBJ1-2, with 7 bases lining up with TRBD1. Unmatched junction bases numbered 4, after V lost 6 bases and J lost 3 bases. Germline CDR1 reads MDHEN; CDR2 reads SYDVKM. The CDR3 extends over 13 amino acids. The chain's CDR3 is CASSEGAHYGYTF. Here the CDR3 DNA reads TGTGCCAGCAGCGAGGGGGCCCACTATGGCTACACCTTC.

The chain uses TRBV19 and TRBJ2-7; 10 bases map to TRBD1. Germline-derived CDR1 and CDR2 are LNHDA and SQIVND (reference sequence). V lost 8 bases and J lost 0; bases outside the gene matches: 4. The CDR3 is 14 amino acids. The CDR3 loop reads CASGGQGSSYEQYF. The DNA for the CDR3 is TGTGCCAGTGGGGGACAGGGGAGCTCCTACGAGCAGTACTTC.

This clone was counted once. The J gene is TRBJ2-5, the V gene TRBV29-1; 12 bases are a match to TRBD1. The CDR3 is 15 residues long. The V and J ends lost 4 bases and 4 bases, in that order; junction bases with no gene match: 7. Germline assignment: CDR1 SQVTM and CDR2 ANQGSEA. CDR3 in amino acids: CSVGGRDRGLETQYF. Here the CDR3 DNA reads TGCAGCGTTGGGGGACGGGACAGGGGGCTAGAGACCCAGTACTTC.

This clone was seen a single time. The chain couples TRBV5-4 to TRBJ2-2, with D tentatively TRBD1 or TRBD2 (5 bases each). Germline CDR1 reads SGHNT; CDR2 reads YYREEE (reference sequence). CDR3 length: 13 residues. V was pared by 4 bases and J by 9 bases, with 13 bases between. The CDR3: CASSPVGTRELFF. In DNA, the CDR3 is TGTGCCAGCAGCCCCGTGGGGACCAGGGAGCTGTTTTTT.

The CDR3 sequence is CASSLRTGGSIQETQYF. The CDR3 DNA reads as TGTGCCAGCAGCTTAAGAACAGGGGGCTCTATCCAAGAGACCCAGTACTTC. The chain uses TRBV7-9 and TRBJ2-5; 9 bases are a match to TRBD1. The CDR3 runs to 17 residues. V was clipped by 2 bases and J by 1 base; unmatched bases: 8. CDR1 and CDR2 (germline): SEHNR, FQNEAQ (reference sequence). Full variable domain (missing parts from reference TRBV7-9 and TRBJ2-5): DTGVSQNPRHKITKRGQNVTFRCDPISEHNRLYWYRQTLGQGPEFLTYFQNEAQLEKSRLLSDRFSAERPKGSFSTLEIQRTEQGDSAMYLCASSLRTGGSIQETQYFGPGTRLLVL.

With respect to this clone: In the same sample, other DNA sequences code for this CDR3. The chain links TRBV19 to TRBJ2-5, with D unresolved. V lost 3 bases, J lost 5 bases, and 13 bases lay in between. The germline gives CDR1 LNHDA, CDR2 SQIVND (reference sequence). This CDR3 contains 14 residues. CDR3 amino acids: CASSIFGEGETQYF. For the CDR3, the DNA is TGTGCCAGTAGTATTTTTGGGGAAGGGGAGACCCAGTACTTC.

The table lists this clone with a count of one. This chain uses TRBV27 with TRBJ2-7; 12 bases line up with TRBD2. Germline V lookup: CDR1 MNHEY, CDR2 SMNVEV (reference sequence). CDR3 size: 16 residues. V lost 5 bases and J lost 3; bases outside the gene matches: 8. Here the CDR3 reads CASSPILAGGVYEQYF. The CDR3 region has the DNA TGTGCCAGCAGTCCAATTCTAGCGGGAGGGGTCTACGAGCAGTACTTC.

J is TRBJ2-1 and V is TRBV28, with 8 nucleotides matching TRBD2. V shed 5 bases, J shed 3 bases, and the junction held 6 bases outside the gene matches. Per germline, CDR1 MDHEN and CDR2 SYDVKM. The CDR3 extends over 15 amino acids. The CDR3: CASSGAGVGYNEQFF. As DNA, the CDR3 is TGTGCCAGCAGTGGAGCGGGAGTGGGCTACAATGAGCAGTTCTTC.

This clone has only one observation. The chain combines TRBV28 with TRBJ1-1, with 9 positions matching TRBD1. Trimming at V came to 7 bases and at J to 0 bases, leaving 9 bases not matched to a gene. CDR3 length: 16 residues. Germline values: CDR1 MDHEN, CDR2 SYDVKM. This CDR3 is CASILRQGVMNTEAFF. The DNA of the CDR3 is TGTGCCAGCATCTTAAGACAGGGGGTAATGAACACTGAAGCTTTCTTT.

J is TRBJ2-1 and V is TRBV24-1; 9 positions match TRBD2. This CDR3 is built from 16 residues. Germline assignment: CDR1 KGHDR and CDR2 SFDVKD. V was clipped by 3 bases and J by 7 bases; unmatched bases: 9. CDR3 region: CATSDTTSGRRNEQFF. CDR3 coding DNA: TGTGCCACCAGTGATACAACTAGCGGGCGTAGAAATGAGCAGTTCTTC.

The CDR3 here is CASSDPGQGAYGYTF. The CDR3 region has the DNA TGTGCCAGCAGTGACCCGGGACAGGGAGCCTATGGCTACACCTTC. V usage is TRBV6-1 and J usage is TRBJ1-2; 9 nucleotides align to TRBD1. The germline V gene has CDR1 MNHNS and CDR2 SASEGT. This CDR3 has 15 residues. V lost 3 bases and J lost 4; bases outside the gene matches: 6.

This chain's CDR3 is CASSLDIRSSYEQYF. The DNA for the CDR3 is TGTGCCAGCAGCTTGGACATAAGGAGCTCCTACGAGCAGTACTTC. The V gene is TRBV7-2, the J gene TRBJ2-7, with D possibly matching TRBD1 (5 bases). The V end lost 3 bases, the J end lost 0 bases, and 12 bases lay between the germline ends. The CDR3 extends over 15 amino acids. Germline V gives CDR1 SGHTA, CDR2 FQGNSA.

V gene TRBV11-2 combines with J gene TRBJ2-7, with 8 bases aligning to TRBD1. V trimming: 2 bases; J trimming: 4 bases; junction bases outside the gene matches: 1. This CDR3 spans 13 amino acids. In germline, CDR1 is SGHAT, CDR2 FQNNGV. The CDR3 spells CASSLQGAYEQYF. The CDR3, as DNA: TGTGCCAGCAGCTTACAGGGGGCTTACGAGCAGTACTTC.

The gene calls are TRBV28 and TRBJ2-3; the match to TRBD2 covers 8 bases. Germline CDR1 reads MDHEN; CDR2 reads SYDVKM. J was trimmed by 6 bases and V by 7 bases; bases with no gene match: 12. The CDR3 runs to 15 residues. The CDR3 region has the DNA TGTGCCAGCACTACCGGGGGGGGCCTGCCGGATACGCAGTATTTT. It is translated as CASTTGGGLPDTQYF.

V usage is TRBV27 and J usage is TRBJ2-3, with a possible D match to TRBD2 (6 bases). The CDR3 covers 18 residues. Germline V gene sequence: CDR1 MNHEY, CDR2 SMNVEV (reference sequence). V was trimmed by 10 bases and J by 2 bases, leaving 28 bases between them. The CDR3 spells CATRQRAHSLPVTDTQYF. The CDR3 DNA reads TGTGCCACCCGGCAGCGGGCGCATAGCTTACCAGTCACAGATACGCAGTATTTT.

As DNA, the CDR3 is TGCGCCAGCAGTCAATCGTCGCTATCAGGGGGGATCTTGTACGAGCAGTACTTC. It encodes CASSQSSLSGGILYEQYF. The V and J genes are TRBV23-1 and TRBJ2-7, with TRBD1 as a possible D gene (7 bases). TRBV23-1 is sorted into the ORF group, with uncertain function. V lost 0 bases and J lost 4, with 22 bases in between. The CDR3 contains 18 residues.

J is TRBJ1-1 and V is TRBV3-1 (or the pseudogene TRBV3-2); weak D call: TRBD1 (6 bases). Germline lookup yields CDR1 LGHDT and CDR2 YNNKEL (reference sequence). The CDR3 sequence is 13 residues long. Trimming pared 4 bases from V and 2 bases from J, leaving 8 bases between. DNA of the CDR3: TGTGCCAGCAGCCCGACAGGTAACACTGAAGCTTTCTTT. Its protein is CASSPTGNTEAFF.

This rearrangement joins TRBV19 to TRBJ1-6; 7 bases line up with TRBD1. The CDR3 is made up of 15 amino acids. The germline gives CDR1 LNHDA, CDR2 SQIVND (reference sequence). J gave up 4 bases and V 7 bases, and 7 bases lay outside the gene matches. The CDR3 region is CASNPGTVYNSPLHF. The CDR3, as DNA: TGTGCCAGTAACCCCGGGACAGTTTATAATTCACCCCTCCACTTT.

The rearrangement links TRBV5-6 to TRBJ2-3; D is undetermined. There are 11 residues in the CDR3. CDR1 and CDR2 from the germline V gene are SGHDT and YYEEEE. V gave up 7 bases and J gave up 6 bases, with 9 bases separating them. This CDR3 reads CASGSRDTQYF. Written as DNA, the CDR3 is TGTGCCAGCGGATCAAGGGATACGCAGTATTTT.

V and J are TRBV30 and TRBJ1-5; 7 positions match TRBD1. Germline CDR1 is GTSNPN and CDR2 is SVGIG (reference sequence). The CDR3 covers 12 residues. V shed 8 bases and J 5 bases; nucleotides not matched to a gene: 6. The CDR3 DNA is TGTGCCGCAAAAACAGGGGATCAGCCCCAGCATTTT. It is translated as CAAKTGDQPQHF.

This chain uses TRBV28 with TRBJ2-2, with D tentatively TRBD1 or TRBD2 (5 bases each). The ends were cut back, 4 bases at V and 6 bases at J, with 15 bases in the middle. Germline CDR1 reads MDHEN; CDR2 reads SYDVKM. CDR3 length: 15 amino acids. The CDR3 DNA reads TGTGCCAGCAGTTCGCTGCAGGTGGGGGCCGGGGAGCTGTTTTTT. Translated: CASSSLQVGAGELFF.

The chain combines TRBV15 with TRBJ1-5; D possibly corresponds to TRBD1 (5 bases). Trimming took off 4 bases at V and 7 bases at J, with 29 bases between the two ends. Germline V gives CDR1 LNHNV, CDR2 YYDKDF (reference sequence). The CDR3 spans 19 residues. Here the CDR3 DNA reads TGTGCCACCAGCACCTCTACAAGGGGACGTACACCTCAGTACCAGCCCCAGCATTTT. Residues: CATSTSTRGRTPQYQPQHF.

The V call is TRBV29-1, the J call TRBJ2-7, with 7 bases matching TRBD1. The CDR3 consists of 12 residues. V gave up 6 bases and J gave up 2 bases; unmatched junction bases: 4. The germline V gene encodes CDR1 SQVTM and CDR2 ANQGSEA. In nucleotides, the CDR3 is TGCAGCGTAGCCGGGACAGCCTACGAGCAGTACTTC. Protein product: CSVAGTAYEQYF.

V is TRBV18 and J is TRBJ1-5; D possibly corresponds to TRBD1 (5 bases). CDR1 KGHSH and CDR2 LQKENI come from the germline V gene. V lost 6 bases to trimming and J lost 7 bases, with 13 bases between them. The CDR3 runs to 13 residues. As DNA, the CDR3 is TGTGCCAGCTCGGGGGGGAGCGAGCAGCCCCAGCATTTT. Translation: CASSGGSEQPQHF.

The DNA of the CDR3 is TGTGCCAGCAGTGAGGGAAGCAATCAGCCCCAGCATTTT. It encodes CASSEGSNQPQHF. The chain uses TRBV2 and TRBJ1-5; no clear D. Germline CDR1 is SNHLY and CDR2 is FYNNEI. CDR3 size: 13 residues. V lost 3 bases and J lost 1, with 4 bases in between.

The chain carries TRBV6-6 and TRBJ1-4; perhaps TRBD1 as D (6 bases). The CDR3 consists of 14 residues. Germline V lookup: CDR1 MNHNY, CDR2 SVGAGI (reference sequence). The V end was cut by 7 bases, the J end by 8 bases, with 17 bases between. CDR3: CASTTQGKSEKLFF. The DNA of the CDR3 is TGTGCCAGCACTACGCAGGGGAAATCGGAAAAACTGTTTTTT.

This chain uses TRBV15 with TRBJ2-3, with 16 nucleotides matching TRBD2. CDR1 and CDR2 (germline): LNHNV, YYDKDF (reference sequence). Trimming removed 5 bases from V and 0 bases from J; junction bases left unmatched: 11. The CDR3 runs to 20 residues. The CDR3 region is CATSARPGTSGGASTDTQYF. The CDR3 DNA is TGTGCCACCAGCGCCCGCCCCGGGACTAGCGGGGGGGCAAGCACAGATACGCAGTATTTT.